One sample yielded the 9 T cell receptor beta chains listed below, sequenced in a study of cytomegalovirus exposure and HLA in healthy donors. TCRdb keeps only in-frame clones here, not all; method: immunoSEQ multiplex PCR. Of a few hundred thousand clones in the sample, around 87% are singletons; the top ten hold roughly 0.4%. Source material: PBMCs. These TCRs come from a woman in her late teens or twenties in good health and CMV-seronegative.

The sample holds a few counts of this clone. The V and J genes are TRBV11-3 and TRBJ1-2; D is unresolved. V was clipped by 5 bases and J by 0 bases, with 13 bases between them. The V gene's germline CDR1 is SGHNT and CDR2 YENEEA. The CDR3 contains 15 residues. The CDR3 region is CASSNRTFSNYGYTF. The CDR3 nucleotides are TGTGCCAGCAGCAATAGGACTTTTTCTAACTATGGCTACACCTTC.

This sequence joins TRBV28 and TRBJ1-6; 7 bases agree with TRBD1. CDR1 is MDHEN and CDR2 is SYDVKM in the germline V gene. J lost 4 bases, V lost 9 bases, and 6 bases had no gene match. The CDR3 has 14 residues. Written as DNA, the CDR3 is TGTGCCAGTAGTCAGGGGGTATATAATTCACCCCTCCACTTT. This encodes CASSQGVYNSPLHF.

The gene calls are TRBV7-9 and TRBJ2-5; maybe TRBD2 (5 bases). This CDR3 is 12 amino acids long. Germline assignment: CDR1 SEHNR and CDR2 FQNEAQ (reference sequence). V lost 10 bases and J 5 bases, leaving 14 bases between the germline ends. CDR3 loop: CAIQLRAETQYF. Written as DNA, the CDR3 is TGTGCCATACAATTGCGGGCCGAGACCCAGTACTTC.

This chain uses TRBV7-6 with TRBJ2-1; 7 bases line up with TRBD1. Germline values: CDR1 SGHVS, CDR2 FNYEAQ. The CDR3 has 14 residues. V was pared by 5 bases and J by 2 bases, with 3 bases of the junction left unmatched. This CDR3 reads CASSPGTAYNEQFF. In DNA, the CDR3 is TGTGCCAGCAGCCCCGGGACAGCCTACAATGAGCAGTTCTTC. Looking up the rest from reference TRBV7-6 and TRBJ2-1 gives the full variable domain: GAGVSQSPRYKVTKRGQDVALRCDPISGHVSLYWYRQALGQGPEFLTYFNYEAQQDKSGLPNDRFSAERPEGSISTLTIQRTEQRDSAMYRCASSPGTAYNEQFFGPGTRLTVL.

Comment on this clone: The same CDR3 also results from other DNA sequences found in this sample. V gene TRBV19 combines with J gene TRBJ1-6; 8 bases map to TRBD1. There are 14 residues in the CDR3. Per the germline V gene, CDR1 is LNHDA and CDR2 is SQIVND (reference sequence). V lost 5 bases to trimming and J lost 9 bases; unmatched junction nucleotides: 6. CDR3 residues: CASSSGQGGSPLHF. The CDR3 nucleotides are TGTGCCAGTAGTTCAGGACAGGGAGGTTCACCCCTCCACTTT.

This chain connects TRBV27 to TRBJ1-4; 7 bases align to TRBD1. Germline V CDR1 and CDR2: MNHEY, SMNVEV (reference sequence). V gave up 4 bases and J gave up 5 bases; unmatched junction bases: 4. The CDR3 loop spans 14 amino acids. The CDR3 DNA reads TGTGCCAGCAGTTCAGGGGGAACAAATGAAAAACTGTTTTTT. It specifies CASSSGGTNEKLFF.

The gene calls are TRBV6-5 and TRBJ2-1, with 8 bases that match TRBD1. Germline CDR1 reads MNHEY; CDR2 reads SVGAGI. Losses at the gene ends were 5 bases for V and 6 bases for J; bases not matched to a gene: 6. The CDR3 contains 14 residues. The CDR3, as DNA: TGTGCCAGCAGTACCTATCAGGGGGCCAATGAGCAGTTCTTC. Translated, it gives CASSTYQGANEQFF.

CDR3 DNA sequence: TGCGCCAGCAGCTACCTACAGGGACCCTATGACTCTGGAAACACCATATATTTT. Translation gives CASSYLQGPYDSGNTIYF. V usage is TRBV5-1 and J usage is TRBJ1-3; D may be TRBD1 (6 bases). V shed 3 bases and J shed 0 bases, with 19 bases lying between them. CDR3 size: 18 residues. Germline lookup yields CDR1 SGHRS and CDR2 YFSETQ.

The chain joins TRBV30 to TRBJ1-2, with 9 bases matching TRBD1. The CDR3 consists of 15 residues. Germline-derived CDR1 and CDR2 are GTSNPN and SVGIG (reference sequence). The trim removed 8 bases at V and 4 bases at J, leaving 14 bases unmatched. For the CDR3, the DNA is TGTGCCGGTCCCAAAAACCGGGACAGGGCCTATGGCTACACCTTC. Encoded protein: CAGPKNRDRAYGYTF.